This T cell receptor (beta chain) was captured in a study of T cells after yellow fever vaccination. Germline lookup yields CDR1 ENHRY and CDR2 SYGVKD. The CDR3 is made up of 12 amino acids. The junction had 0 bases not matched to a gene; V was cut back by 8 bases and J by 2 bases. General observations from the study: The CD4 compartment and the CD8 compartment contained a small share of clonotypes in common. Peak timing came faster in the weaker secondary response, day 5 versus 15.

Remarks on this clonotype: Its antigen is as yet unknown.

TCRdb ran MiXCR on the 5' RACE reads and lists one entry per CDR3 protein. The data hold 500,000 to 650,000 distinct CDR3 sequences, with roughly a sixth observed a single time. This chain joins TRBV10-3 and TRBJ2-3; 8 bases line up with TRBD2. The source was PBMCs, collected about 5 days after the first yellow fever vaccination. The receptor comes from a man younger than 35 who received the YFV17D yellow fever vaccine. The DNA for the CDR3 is TGTGCCATCGGACTAGCCACAGATACGCAGTATTTT. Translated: CAIGLATDTQYF.